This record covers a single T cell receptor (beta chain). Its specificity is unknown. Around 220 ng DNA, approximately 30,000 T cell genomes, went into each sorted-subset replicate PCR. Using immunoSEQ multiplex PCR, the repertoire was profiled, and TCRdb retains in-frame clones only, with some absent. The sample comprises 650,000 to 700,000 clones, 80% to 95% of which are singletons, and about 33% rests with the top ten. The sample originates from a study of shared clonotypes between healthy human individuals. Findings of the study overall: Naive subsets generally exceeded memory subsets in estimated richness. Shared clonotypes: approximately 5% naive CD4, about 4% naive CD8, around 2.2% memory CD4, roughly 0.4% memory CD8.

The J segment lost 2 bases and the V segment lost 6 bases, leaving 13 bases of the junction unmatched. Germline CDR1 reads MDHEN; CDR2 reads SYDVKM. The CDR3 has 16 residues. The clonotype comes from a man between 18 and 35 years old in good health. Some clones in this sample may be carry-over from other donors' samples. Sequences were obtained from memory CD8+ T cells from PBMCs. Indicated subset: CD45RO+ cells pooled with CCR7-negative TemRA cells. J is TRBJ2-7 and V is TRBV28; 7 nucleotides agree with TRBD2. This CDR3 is CASSDPAGKVPYEQYF. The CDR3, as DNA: TGTGCCAGCAGCGATCCAGCGGGGAAAGTGCCCTACGAGCAGTACTTC.